This passage covers 29 T cell receptor beta chains from one sample sequenced in a study of cytomegalovirus exposure and HLA in healthy donors. PCR used 60 Vbeta primers and 13 Jbeta primers. TCRdb's table, derived via immunoSEQ multiplex PCR, lists solely in-frame clones and lacks some. The profile shows over 200,000 clones, 70% to 80% of them singletons. The sample taken for sequencing was PBMCs. Every receptor here comes from a woman in her sixties in good health and CMV-seropositive.

The CDR3 region is CASSFTLAGGLETQYF. CDR3 nucleotides: TGTGCCAGCAGCTTCACGTTAGCGGGAGGATTAGAGACCCAGTACTTC. The chain is built from TRBV11-3 and TRBJ2-5, with 10 bases lining up with TRBD2. Germline CDR1 and CDR2: SGHNT and YENEEA. V shed 3 bases and J 4 bases; nucleotides not matched to a gene: 8. The CDR3 has 16 amino acids.

The chain recombines TRBV18 with TRBJ2-1; 14 nucleotides line up with TRBD2. This CDR3 is built from 19 residues. Germline V gene lookup returns CDR1 KGHSH and CDR2 LQKENI. V was clipped by 3 bases and J by 3 bases; unmatched bases: 10. CDR3 sequence (DNA): TGTGCCAGCTCACCTGCCGGGACTAGCGGGAGTGGATACTACAATGAGCAGTTCTTC. Its protein is CASSPAGTSGSGYYNEQFF.

This sequence joins TRBV6-6 and TRBJ2-5; 11 nucleotides agree with TRBD1. V dropped 6 bases and J dropped 3; count of bases not matched to a gene: 6. The CDR3 spans 15 residues. CDR1 is MNHNY, CDR2 SVGAGI, per germline (reference sequence). The CDR3 nucleotides are TGTGCCAGCAGGACGGGGACAGGGGGGGAAGAGACCCAGTACTTC. This translates into CASRTGTGGEETQYF.

The J gene is TRBJ1-1, the V gene TRBV2, with TRBD1 as a possible D gene (6 bases). The V gene's germline CDR1 is SNHLY and CDR2 FYNNEI. V lost 1 base, J lost 1 base, and 19 bases lay in between. The CDR3 loop spans 18 amino acids. The CDR3 spells CASSEGRARGFGNTEAFF. The CDR3 DNA reads as TGTGCCAGCAGTGAAGGAAGGGCCAGGGGCTTTGGGAACACTGAAGCTTTCTTT.

The chain employs TRBV6-5 and TRBJ2-3, with TRBD2 matching 8 bases. Germline values: CDR1 MNHEY, CDR2 SVGAGI. Trimming took 0 bases from V and 6 from J; bases not matched to a gene: 5. This CDR3 comprises 15 residues. CDR3 protein: CASSYSGLALDTQYF. For the CDR3, the DNA is TGTGCCAGCAGTTACTCAGGACTAGCCTTGGATACGCAGTATTTT.

The chain couples TRBV5-1 to TRBJ1-4; no firm D call. The V gene's germline CDR1 is SGHRS and CDR2 YFSETQ. V was shortened by 0 bases and J by 0 bases, with 3 bases between the two germline ends. This CDR3 has 14 residues. The DNA for the CDR3 is TGCGCCAGCAGCTTGGCCTCAACTAATGAAAAACTGTTTTTT. Its translation: CASSLASTNEKLFF.

In its sample, this clone was seen once. The chain carries TRBV28 and TRBJ1-5; D perhaps matches TRBD1 (5 bases). Germline CDR1 is MDHEN and CDR2 is SYDVKM. The CDR3 runs 15 residues. With 7 bases removed from V and 1 base from J, the gap between germline ends came to 14 bases. The CDR3 DNA follows: TGTGCCAGCACCCGGGACTGGGGGAGCAATCAGCCCCAGCATTTT. Its protein is CASTRDWGSNQPQHF. Based on the CDR3 plus reference TRBV28 and TRBJ1-5, the full variable domain is DVKVTQSSRYLVKRTGEKVFLECVQDMDHENMFWYRQDPGLGLRLIYFSYDVKMKEKGDIPEGYSVSREKKERFSLILESASTNQTSMYLCASTRDWGSNQPQHFGDGTRLSIL.

This clone showed up just once. In nucleotides, the CDR3 is TGTGCCTGGAATCGGATCGGGGGAGGCGAGCAGTACTTC. Translation gives CAWNRIGGGEQYF. V usage is TRBV30 and J usage is TRBJ2-7; TRBD2 might be the D (6 bases). The CDR3 is 13 amino acids. Trimming took off 4 bases at V and 6 bases at J, with 16 bases between the two ends. Per germline, CDR1 GTSNPN and CDR2 SVGIG (reference sequence).

The chain is built from TRBV5-4 and TRBJ2-5, with D perhaps TRBD2 (6 bases). Between the trimmed V and J ends, which lost 6 bases and 4 bases, there was a span of 19 bases. The CDR3 sequence is 15 residues long. Looked up from germline, CDR1 is SGHNT and CDR2 is YYREEE (reference sequence). The CDR3 DNA reads TGTGCCAGCACCAAAGGAGGGGTTGGGGCAGAGACCCAGTACTTC. This codes for CASTKGGVGAETQYF.

The chain couples TRBV5-1 to TRBJ2-2, with D tentatively TRBD1 (5 bases). CDR3 length: 15 amino acids. Trimming left V 1 base short and J 4 bases short, with 11 bases between. Germline CDR1 reads SGHRS; CDR2 reads YFSETQ. The CDR3 sequence: CASSLQDSFTGELFF. CDR3 DNA sequence: TGCGCCAGCAGCTTGCAAGACAGCTTCACCGGGGAGCTGTTTTTT.

The chain recombines TRBV30 with TRBJ1-5; 7 bases fit TRBD1. Germline CDR1 GTSNPN, CDR2 SVGIG (reference sequence). The CDR3 extends over 14 amino acids. The V gene end was trimmed by 0 bases and the J gene end by 2 bases; junction bases not matched to a gene: 1. CDR3 bases: TGTGCCTGGAGTGTAGGGACAGGCAATCAGCCCCAGCATTTT. The encoded protein is CAWSVGTGNQPQHF.

The gene calls are TRBV7-2 and TRBJ2-7; D gene ambiguous. The CDR3 runs to 14 residues. Germline V gene lookup returns CDR1 SGHTA and CDR2 FQGNSA. V was shortened by 3 bases and J by 0 bases, with 9 bases between the two germline ends. CDR3 in amino acids: CASSFTVNSYEQYF. The CDR3 bases are TGTGCCAGCAGCTTCACAGTTAACTCCTACGAGCAGTACTTC.

The chain uses TRBV25-1 and TRBJ2-5; TRBD2 matches at 12 bases. Germline CDR1 MGHDK, CDR2 SYGVNS. The CDR3 is 16 residues long. V dropped 1 base and J dropped 3; count of bases not matched to a gene: 3. DNA for the CDR3: TGTGCCAGCAGTGAATTGGCTAGCGGGAGGGAAGAGACCCAGTACTTC. Translating gives CASSELASGREETQYF.

This clone has only one observation. The chain uses TRBV7-2 and TRBJ2-2, with D possibly TRBD2 on 5 matching bases. The germline V gene has CDR1 SGHTA and CDR2 FQGNSA. There are 13 residues in the CDR3. The V end was cut by 7 bases, the J end by 5 bases, with 11 bases between. CDR3 amino acids: CASTLPGTGELFF. The CDR3 DNA follows: TGTGCCAGCACCCTTCCGGGAACCGGGGAGCTGTTTTTT.

The chain combines TRBV5-1 with TRBJ2-1; D possibly corresponds to TRBD2 (5 bases). The CDR3 covers 12 residues. Trimming took off 0 bases at V and 9 bases at J, with 7 bases between the two ends. Germline assignment: CDR1 SGHRS and CDR2 YFSETQ. The CDR3 DNA reads TGCGCCAGCAGCTTGGCCGGAGGTGAGCAGTTCTTC. Protein product: CASSLAGGEQFF.

J is TRBJ2-5 and V is TRBV7-3; a weak D match, TRBD1 (6 bases). The CDR3 contains 14 residues. Germline V gives CDR1 SGHTA, CDR2 FQGTGA. Between the trimmed V and J ends, which lost 3 bases and 1 base, there was a span of 9 bases. The DNA of the CDR3 is TGTGCCAGCAGCTTTCAGGGGCTCCAAGAGACCCAGTACTTC. Protein: CASSFQGLQETQYF.

The chain combines TRBV15 with TRBJ2-7, with 7 positions matching TRBD2. V was clipped by 9 bases and J by 6 bases; unmatched bases: 11. The CDR3 sequence is 13 residues long. Germline V CDR1 and CDR2: LNHNV, YYDKDF (reference sequence). This CDR3 is CATQSGTLGEQYF. In DNA form, the CDR3 reads TGTGCCACGCAAAGCGGGACGTTAGGCGAGCAGTACTTC.

The V and J genes are TRBV19 and TRBJ2-1; 8 bases fit TRBD2. The CDR3 is 17 residues long. Trimming cost V 5 bases and J 6 bases; bases outside gene matches: 15. CDR1 is LNHDA and CDR2 is SQIVND in the germline V gene (reference sequence). The CDR3 DNA reads as TGTGCCAGTAGTTATAGCGGGACGCCACCCTCCGGCAATGAGCAGTTCTTC. The encoded protein is CASSYSGTPPSGNEQFF.

The chain carries TRBV2 and TRBJ2-3, with a possible D match to TRBD2 (6 bases). This CDR3 is 14 amino acids long. Germline V CDR1 and CDR2: SNHLY, FYNNEI. Trimming shortened V by 8 bases and J by 5 bases, and 17 bases separated the two germline ends. The CDR3 loop reads CASCTVAVGDTQYF. The DNA for the CDR3 is TGTGCCAGCTGTACAGTAGCGGTGGGAGATACGCAGTATTTT.

J is TRBJ2-3 and V is TRBV7-3; 9 nucleotides agree with TRBD2. The CDR3 runs to 15 residues. Trimming took 1 base from V and 4 from J; bases not matched to a gene: 3. Germline CDR1 reads SGHTA; CDR2 reads FQGTGA. The CDR3 is CASSLSLAGSDTQYF. The DNA for the CDR3 is TGTGCCAGCAGCTTAAGCCTAGCGGGGTCAGATACGCAGTATTTT.

The chain carries TRBV5-4 and TRBJ2-7; 7 nucleotides align to TRBD1. From germline, CDR1 is SGHNT and CDR2 YYREEE (reference sequence). The V gene end was trimmed by 1 base and the J gene end by 2 bases; junction bases not matched to a gene: 0. This CDR3 comprises 13 residues. The CDR3 coding sequence is TGTGCCAGCAGCTTGCAGGGGGCCTACGAGCAGTACTTC. Protein sequence: CASSLQGAYEQYF.

The CDR3 region is CAIEGPGGGYTF. CDR3 DNA sequence: TGTGCCATAGAGGGCCCCGGTGGCGGCTACACCTTC. V usage is TRBV10-3 and J usage is TRBJ1-2; D not resolved. Germline values: CDR1 ENHRY, CDR2 SYGVKD. V dropped 9 bases and J dropped 8 bases, with 16 bases sitting between them. This CDR3 contains 12 residues.

This clone occurred a few times. V usage is TRBV4-1 and J usage is TRBJ2-5; no reliable D call. CDR1 MGHRA and CDR2 YSYEKL come from the germline V gene. This CDR3 has 14 residues. Trimming removed 1 base at V and 4 bases at J, with 10 bases between. DNA for the CDR3: TGCGCCAGCAGCCAAGTCGTTAGATCAGAGACCCAGTACTTC. As protein: CASSQVVRSETQYF.

This clone is a singleton in its sample. The chain joins TRBV30 to TRBJ1-1, with TRBD1 matching over 7 bases. Germline CDR1 and CDR2: GTSNPN and SVGIG (reference sequence). This CDR3 contains 13 residues. Trimming cost V 2 bases and J 4 bases; bases outside gene matches: 4. CDR3 sequence: CAWSPAGGTEAFF. In DNA, the CDR3 is TGTGCCTGGAGTCCGGCAGGGGGCACTGAAGCTTTCTTT. Complete variable domain (other parts from reference TRBV30 and TRBJ1-1): SQTIHQWPATLVQPVGSPLSLECTVEGTSNPNLYWYRQAAGRGLQLLFYSVGIGQISSEVPQNLSASRPQDRQFILSSKKLLLSDSGFYLCAWSPAGGTEAFFGQGTRLTVV.

The J gene is TRBJ2-3, the V gene TRBV5-1; weak D call: TRBD2 (5 bases). This CDR3 region has 14 residues. Germline CDR1 is SGHRS and CDR2 is YFSETQ. The ends were cut back, 1 base at V and 1 base at J, with 7 bases in the middle. DNA of the CDR3: TGCGCCAGCAGCTTGTGGGGAGGCACAGATACGCAGTATTTT. Translation: CASSLWGGTDTQYF.

This sequence joins TRBV19 and TRBJ2-7; 8 positions match TRBD1. This CDR3 region has 13 residues. V lost 6 bases to trimming and J lost 1 base; unmatched junction nucleotides: 2. Germline V CDR1 and CDR2: LNHDA, SQIVND (reference sequence). The CDR3 bases are TGTGCCAGTAGCGACAGGGGTTCCTACGAGCAGTACTTC. Translating gives CASSDRGSYEQYF. Supplemented by reference TRBV19 and TRBJ2-7, the full variable domain reads DGGITQSPKYLFRKEGQNVTLSCEQNLNHDAMYWYRQDPGQGLRLIYYSQIVNDFQKGDIAEGYSVSREKKESFPLTVTSAQKNPTAFYLCASSDRGSYEQYFGPGTRLTVT.

The rearrangement links TRBV27 to TRBJ1-2, with 7 bases fitting TRBD1. Germline trimming cut 5 bases from V and 0 bases from J; bases unmatched to any gene: 6. CDR1 is MNHEY, CDR2 SMNVEV, per germline (reference sequence). This CDR3 is built from 15 residues. The CDR3 DNA reads TGTGCCAGCAGTCAGGGGACAGTCCCTAACTATGGCTACACCTTC. Its protein product is CASSQGTVPNYGYTF.

The J gene is TRBJ1-2, the V gene TRBV19; 8 bases match TRBD1. Germline values: CDR1 LNHDA, CDR2 SQIVND (reference sequence). Trimming removed 6 bases from V and 3 bases from J; junction bases left unmatched: 6. CDR3 length: 14 amino acids. CDR3 nucleotides: TGTGCCAGTAGAACAGGACAGGGCTACTATGGCTACACCTTC. It yields the protein CASRTGQGYYGYTF.

The rearrangement links TRBV27 to TRBJ1-6; 7 bases agree with TRBD1. V lost 7 bases to trimming and J lost 4 bases; unmatched junction nucleotides: 4. This CDR3 spans 14 amino acids. The germline CDR1 and CDR2 sequences are MNHEY and SMNVEV (reference sequence). CDR3 sequence reads: CASTPGGYNSPLHF. The CDR3 nucleotides are TGTGCCAGCACTCCAGGGGGGTATAATTCACCCCTCCACTTT.